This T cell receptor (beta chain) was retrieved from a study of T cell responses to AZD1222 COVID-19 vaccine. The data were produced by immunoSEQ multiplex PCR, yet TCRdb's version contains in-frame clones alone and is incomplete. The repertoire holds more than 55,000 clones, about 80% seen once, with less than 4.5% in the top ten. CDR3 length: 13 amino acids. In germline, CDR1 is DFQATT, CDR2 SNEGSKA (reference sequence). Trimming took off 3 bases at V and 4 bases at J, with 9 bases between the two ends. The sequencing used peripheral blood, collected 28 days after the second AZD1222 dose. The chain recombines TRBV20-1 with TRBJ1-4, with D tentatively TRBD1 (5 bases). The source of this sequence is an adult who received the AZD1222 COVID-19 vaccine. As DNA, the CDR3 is TGCAGTGCTAGTGACAGCCTTAATGAAAAACTGTTTTTT. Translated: CSASDSLNEKLFF.